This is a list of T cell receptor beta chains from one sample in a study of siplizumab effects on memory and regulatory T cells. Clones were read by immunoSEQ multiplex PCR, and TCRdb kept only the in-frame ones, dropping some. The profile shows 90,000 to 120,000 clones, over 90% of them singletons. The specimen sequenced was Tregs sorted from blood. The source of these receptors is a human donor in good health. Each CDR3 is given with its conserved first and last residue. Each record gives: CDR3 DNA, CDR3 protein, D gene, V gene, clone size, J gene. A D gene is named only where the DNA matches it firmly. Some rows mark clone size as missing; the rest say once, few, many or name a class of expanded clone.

CDR3 DNA: TGTGCCAGCAGCCCCCGTCGTGCCAGCCAACAGCATTTT
CDR3 protein: CASSPRRASQQHF
D gene: .
V gene: TRBV7-2
clone size: few
J gene: TRBJ1-5

CDR3 DNA: TGTGCCAGCAGTGCCGGACAGGGGGCATATGGCTACACCTTC
CDR3 protein: CASSAGQGAYGYTF
D gene: TRBD1
V gene: TRBV6-1
clone size: .
J gene: TRBJ1-2

CDR3 DNA: TGTGCTAGTGGTCCCTTTGGGCATCGATCGGACACCCACAATGAGCAGTTCTTC
CDR3 protein: CASGPFGHRSDTHNEQFF
D gene: .
V gene: TRBV12-5
clone size: .
J gene: TRBJ2-1

CDR3 DNA: TGTGCCAGCAGCAAAACGGCGGGCGGTGAAGCTTTCTTT
CDR3 protein: CASSKTAGGEAFF
D gene: .
V gene: TRBV7-9
clone size: .
J gene: TRBJ1-1

CDR3 DNA: TGTGCCAGCAGTTTCGGGGAGTCCGCCGCCGGCTACACCTTC
CDR3 protein: CASSFGESAAGYTF
D gene: .
V gene: TRBV27
clone size: .
J gene: TRBJ1-2

CDR3 DNA: TGTGCCAGCAGCTTGGACAGGGGGCTTACTGAAGCTTTCTTT
CDR3 protein: CASSLDRGLTEAFF
D gene: TRBD1
V gene: TRBV5-8
clone size: .
J gene: TRBJ1-1

CDR3 DNA: TGTGCCAGCAGCTCTGGAAACACCATATATTTT
CDR3 protein: CASSSGNTIYF
D gene: .
V gene: TRBV7-9
clone size: few
J gene: TRBJ1-3

CDR3 DNA: TGCGCCAGCAGCTTGGGACTAGCGGGGGGAACAGATACGCAGTATTTT
CDR3 protein: CASSLGLAGGTDTQYF
D gene: TRBD2
V gene: TRBV5-1
clone size: .
J gene: TRBJ2-3

CDR3 DNA: TGTGCCAGCAGCTTAGTGTGGCAGGAAAAACTGTTTTTT
CDR3 protein: CASSLVWQEKLFF
D gene: .
V gene: TRBV11-2
clone size: .
J gene: TRBJ1-4

CDR3 DNA: TGTGCCAGCAGCTTATCGTCCGGGGGCGAGCAGTACTTC
CDR3 protein: CASSLSSGGEQYF
D gene: .
V gene: TRBV6-1
clone size: .
J gene: TRBJ2-7

CDR3 DNA: TGTGCCAGCTCCAGGGGCACTGAAGCTTTCTTT
CDR3 protein: CASSRGTEAFF
D gene: .
V gene: TRBV11-3
clone size: .
J gene: TRBJ1-1

CDR3 DNA: TGCGCCAGCAGCCGAGGGACTAGCGGGAGCACCGGGGAGCTGTTTTTT
CDR3 protein: CASSRGTSGSTGELFF
D gene: TRBD2
V gene: TRBV4-3
clone size: .
J gene: TRBJ2-2

CDR3 DNA: TGCGCCAGCAGTGAGGCGACTAGCGGGGGTCCAGCGGCAAACATTCAGTACTTC
CDR3 protein: CASSEATSGGPAANIQYF
D gene: TRBD2
V gene: TRBV10-2
clone size: .
J gene: TRBJ2-4

CDR3 DNA: TGTGCCAGCTCACCACCCAACTCGGGTGCCGGGGAGCTGTTTTTT
CDR3 protein: CASSPPNSGAGELFF
D gene: .
V gene: TRBV18
clone size: .
J gene: TRBJ2-2

CDR3 DNA: TGTGCCAGCAGCGTGCAGGAAGGGGGCACAGATACGCAGTATTTT
CDR3 protein: CASSVQEGGTDTQYF
D gene: .
V gene: TRBV9
clone size: once
J gene: TRBJ2-3

CDR3 DNA: TGTGCCTGGTCCCAGGGGAGCGGAAACACCATATATTTT
CDR3 protein: CAWSQGSGNTIYF
D gene: .
V gene: TRBV30
clone size: .
J gene: TRBJ1-3

CDR3 DNA: TGTGCCAGCACTAGGGCGGGGACCGGGGAGCTGTTTTTT
CDR3 protein: CASTRAGTGELFF
D gene: .
V gene: TRBV27
clone size: few
J gene: TRBJ2-2

CDR3 DNA: TGTGCCAGCAGTGCGACCCGGGGATCGAGCTCCTATAATTCACCCCTCCACTTT
CDR3 protein: CASSATRGSSSYNSPLHF
D gene: .
V gene: TRBV2
clone size: medium-sized
J gene: TRBJ1-6

CDR3 DNA: TGTGCCTGGGGTGGGTACAGGCACACCGGGGAGCTGTTTTTT
CDR3 protein: CAWGGYRHTGELFF
D gene: .
V gene: TRBV30
clone size: .
J gene: TRBJ2-2

CDR3 DNA: TGTGCCAGCAGCTTAGAGGCAGGGGGGACCACTGAAGCTTTCTTT
CDR3 protein: CASSLEAGGTTEAFF
D gene: TRBD1
V gene: TRBV7-6
clone size: .
J gene: TRBJ1-1

CDR3 DNA: TGTGCCAGCAGTTACTCGCGGACTAGCGGGAGAAATGAGCAGTTCTTC
CDR3 protein: CASSYSRTSGRNEQFF
D gene: TRBD2
V gene: TRBV6-5
clone size: .
J gene: TRBJ2-1

CDR3 DNA: TGTGCCAGCACAGGGTCTGGGGCCAACGTCCTGACTTTC
CDR3 protein: CASTGSGANVLTF
D gene: .
V gene: TRBV25-1
clone size: .
J gene: TRBJ2-6

CDR3 DNA: TGTGCCAGCAGTGAAGCGGGCAGAGCTTTCTTT
CDR3 protein: CASSEAGRAFF
D gene: .
V gene: TRBV6-1
clone size: few
J gene: TRBJ1-1

CDR3 DNA: TGTGCCAGCAGCTTAAATCCGTCTGGGGCCAACGTCCTGACTTTC
CDR3 protein: CASSLNPSGANVLTF
D gene: .
V gene: TRBV7-8
clone size: .
J gene: TRBJ2-6

CDR3 DNA: TGCGCCAGCAGCTTAACAGGCAACTCTGGAAACACCATATATTTT
CDR3 protein: CASSLTGNSGNTIYF
D gene: .
V gene: TRBV5-1
clone size: .
J gene: TRBJ1-3

CDR3 DNA: TGTGCCAGTAGTATGCGGGGATCGGGCGAGCAGTACTTC
CDR3 protein: CASSMRGSGEQYF
D gene: .
V gene: TRBV19
clone size: .
J gene: TRBJ2-7

CDR3 DNA: TGTGCCAGCAAAAGGGTTGAAAAGGCTGAAGCTTTCTTT
CDR3 protein: CASKRVEKAEAFF
D gene: .
V gene: TRBV9
clone size: .
J gene: TRBJ1-1

CDR3 DNA: TGCGCCAGCAGCAGGGGCCAAGAGACCCAGTACTTC
CDR3 protein: CASSRGQETQYF
D gene: .
V gene: TRBV5-1
clone size: once
J gene: TRBJ2-5

CDR3 DNA: TGCGCCAGCAGCCAAGATACAAGGGGGTCAGATACGCAGTATTTT
CDR3 protein: CASSQDTRGSDTQYF
D gene: .
V gene: TRBV4-1
clone size: .
J gene: TRBJ2-3

CDR3 DNA: TGTGCCAGCAGCTTATTTGGCGAGCAGTACTTC
CDR3 protein: CASSLFGEQYF
D gene: .
V gene: TRBV7-9
clone size: .
J gene: TRBJ2-7

CDR3 DNA: TGCGCCAGCAGTCATCCGAAGAAACGAGGAGACTATAATTCACCCCTCCACTTT
CDR3 protein: CASSHPKKRGDYNSPLHF
D gene: .
V gene: TRBV23-1
clone size: .
J gene: TRBJ1-6

CDR3 DNA: TGTGCCAGTAGTAAAGCTCTGAACACAGATACGCAGTATTTT
CDR3 protein: CASSKALNTDTQYF
D gene: .
V gene: TRBV19
clone size: .
J gene: TRBJ2-3

CDR3 DNA: TGTGCCAGCAGCTTAATGGGGACCGGGGAGCTGTTTTTT
CDR3 protein: CASSLMGTGELFF
D gene: .
V gene: TRBV7-9
clone size: .
J gene: TRBJ2-2

CDR3 DNA: TGTGCCAGCAGCGTAGTTCCGGGGGCCAAACAAGAGACCCAGTACTTC
CDR3 protein: CASSVVPGAKQETQYF
D gene: .
V gene: TRBV9
clone size: once
J gene: TRBJ2-5

CDR3 DNA: TGTGCCAGCAGGAAAGGGGACAGGGTTCCTGGTTATAGCAATCAGCCCCAGCATTTT
CDR3 protein: CASRKGDRVPGYSNQPQHF
D gene: TRBD1
V gene: TRBV27
clone size: .
J gene: TRBJ1-5

CDR3 DNA: TGTGCCAGTAGTATCGGGACGGTTGGAAACACCATATATTTT
CDR3 protein: CASSIGTVGNTIYF
D gene: .
V gene: TRBV19
clone size: .
J gene: TRBJ1-3

CDR3 DNA: TGTGCCAGCACCCGCGGGAGGGGTTACGAGCAGTACTTC
CDR3 protein: CASTRGRGYEQYF
D gene: TRBD2
V gene: TRBV6-6
clone size: .
J gene: TRBJ2-7

CDR3 DNA: TGTGCCAGCAGTTTAAAGGGACCCAGGGCTAGTTCACCCCTCCACTTT
CDR3 protein: CASSLKGPRASSPLHF
D gene: .
V gene: TRBV27
clone size: .
J gene: TRBJ1-6

CDR3 DNA: TGTGCCAGCAGTAAAAATACAAGGAACTATGGCTACACCTTC
CDR3 protein: CASSKNTRNYGYTF
D gene: .
V gene: TRBV27
clone size: .
J gene: TRBJ1-2

CDR3 DNA: TGTGCCAGCAGCTCAACTTTGGGGCGGGGCCAGTACAATGAGCAGTTCTTC
CDR3 protein: CASSSTLGRGQYNEQFF
D gene: .
V gene: TRBV9
clone size: .
J gene: TRBJ2-1

CDR3 DNA: TGTGCCAGCAGCTCGGACAGGGGAAGCTACACCTTC
CDR3 protein: CASSSDRGSYTF
D gene: TRBD1
V gene: TRBV5-6
clone size: once
J gene: TRBJ1-2

CDR3 DNA: TGTGCCAGCAGCTTGGGACAGGGAGACACCATATATTTT
CDR3 protein: CASSLGQGDTIYF
D gene: TRBD1
V gene: TRBV5-4
clone size: .
J gene: TRBJ1-3

CDR3 DNA: TGTGCCAGTAGTAGGGGGACTAGCTCTGATACGCAGTATTTT
CDR3 protein: CASSRGTSSDTQYF
D gene: TRBD2
V gene: TRBV19
clone size: .
J gene: TRBJ2-3

CDR3 DNA: TGTGCCAGTAGGCAGGCGCCCTACGAGCAGTACTTC
CDR3 protein: CASRQAPYEQYF
D gene: .
V gene: TRBV19
clone size: once
J gene: TRBJ2-7

CDR3 DNA: TGCGCCAGCAGCCCCCGGTCGGGGGCCCAGTACTTC
CDR3 protein: CASSPRSGAQYF
D gene: .
V gene: TRBV5-1
clone size: .
J gene: TRBJ2-5

CDR3 DNA: TGTGCCAGCAGCTTGGGCCAACTAGCGGCCTACAATGAGCAGTTCTTC
CDR3 protein: CASSLGQLAAYNEQFF
D gene: TRBD2
V gene: TRBV7-9
clone size: .
J gene: TRBJ2-1

CDR3 DNA: TGTGCCAGCAGTGAAGCGGACCAGACAATAGCTTTCTTT
CDR3 protein: CASSEADQTIAFF
D gene: .
V gene: TRBV6-1
clone size: .
J gene: TRBJ1-1

CDR3 DNA: TGTGCCTGGACCAAAAGGGGGGCGCGTAGCTATGGCTACACCTTC
CDR3 protein: CAWTKRGARSYGYTF
D gene: .
V gene: TRBV30
clone size: .
J gene: TRBJ1-2

CDR3 DNA: TGTGCCAGCAGCGTCGGAGGGCCTAGTGAGCAGTTCTTC
CDR3 protein: CASSVGGPSEQFF
D gene: .
V gene: TRBV9
clone size: .
J gene: TRBJ2-1

CDR3 DNA: TGTGCCAGCAGCAAAGGTAGCTACGAGCAGTACTTC
CDR3 protein: CASSKGSYEQYF
D gene: .
V gene: TRBV21-1
clone size: .
J gene: TRBJ2-7

CDR3 DNA: TGTGCCAGCAGCTTGCCAGCCAGGGGCACTGAAGCTTTCTTT
CDR3 protein: CASSLPARGTEAFF
D gene: .
V gene: TRBV5-6
clone size: .
J gene: TRBJ1-1

CDR3 DNA: TGTGCCAGTAGTGTAACCCTCGAAAACTATGGCTACACCTTC
CDR3 protein: CASSVTLENYGYTF
D gene: .
V gene: TRBV19
clone size: .
J gene: TRBJ1-2

CDR3 DNA: TGTGCCAGCAGCTTAGCCCCCGGGGGCTACACCTTC
CDR3 protein: CASSLAPGGYTF
D gene: .
V gene: TRBV11-3
clone size: .
J gene: TRBJ1-2

CDR3 DNA: TGTGCCAGCAGCTTAATGGGCGGTGGGGGTACGCAGTATTTT
CDR3 protein: CASSLMGGGGTQYF
D gene: .
V gene: TRBV7-3
clone size: .
J gene: TRBJ2-3